The 32 T cell receptor beta chains given below trace back to one sample, sequenced in a study of OX40 agonist ivuxolimab in advanced cancers. Sequenced by immunoSEQ multiplex PCR; TCRdb stores in-frame clones only, minus some. The top ten hold 0.75% of the sample, which has nearly 60,000 clones, approximately 78% seen once. The source material was CD4+ or CD8+ T cells sorted from blood, sampled in a trial of the OX40 agonist ivuxolimab. These receptors were taken from an adult with an advanced solid tumor such as melanoma, head and neck, liver or kidney cancer.

This rearrangement joins TRBV28 to TRBJ1-2; D not resolved. V gave up 8 bases and J gave up 3 bases, with 13 bases separating them. This CDR3 comprises 13 residues. CDR1 and CDR2 (germline): MDHEN, SYDVKM. The CDR3 reads CASFVGIDYGYTF. The CDR3 DNA is TGTGCCAGCTTTGTCGGGATAGACTATGGCTACACCTTC.

This clone was seen only once. This chain joins TRBV5-6 and TRBJ2-2; 7 bases align to TRBD1. The CDR3 is 16 amino acids. With V trimmed by 4 bases and J by 4 bases, 10 bases remained unmatched. CDR1 and CDR2 from the germline V gene are SGHDT and YYEEEE. This CDR3 reads CASSPHPTGFTGELFF. CDR3 nucleotides: TGTGCCAGCAGCCCCCACCCGACAGGGTTCACCGGGGAGCTGTTTTTT.

The chain joins TRBV6-6 to TRBJ2-7; D gene ambiguous. CDR3 length equals 12 residues. V dropped 4 bases and J dropped 7 bases, with 11 bases sitting between them. Germline V gene sequence: CDR1 MNHNY, CDR2 SVGAGI (reference sequence). Here the CDR3 DNA reads TGTGCCAGCAGTTCCCTCGGCTTGGAGCAGTACTTC. It specifies CASSSLGLEQYF.

The chain carries TRBV5-1 and TRBJ2-2; D gene uncertain. The CDR3 runs to 15 residues. Germline V lookup: CDR1 SGHRS, CDR2 YFSETQ. V was trimmed by 1 base and J by 7 bases, leaving 14 bases between them. The CDR3 is CASSLTLGSGGELFF. In nucleotides, the CDR3 is TGCGCCAGCAGCTTGACTCTAGGTTCGGGCGGGGAGCTGTTTTTT. Full variable domain (rest looked up from reference TRBV5-1 and TRBJ2-2): KAGVTQTPRYLIKTRGQQVTLSCSPISGHRSVSWYQQTPGQGLQFLFEYFSETQRNKGNFPGRFSGRQFSNSRSEMNVSTLELGDSALYLCASSLTLGSGGELFFGEGSRLTVL.

This clone was detected once. This rearrangement joins TRBV27 to TRBJ2-6; the D is unclear. CDR1 is MNHEY and CDR2 is SMNVEV in the germline V gene (reference sequence). The CDR3 consists of 16 residues. V lost 5 bases to trimming and J lost 0 bases, with 11 bases between them. CDR3 DNA: TGTGCCAGCAGTCGGGCGCAGTCCTCTGGGGCCAACGTCCTGACTTTC. Protein sequence: CASSRAQSSGANVLTF. The variable domain in full, with the rest retrieved from reference TRBV27 and TRBJ2-6, is EAQVTQNPRYLITVTGKKLTVTCSQNMNHEYMSWYRQDPGLGLRQIYYSMNVEVTDKGDVPEGYKVSRKEKRNFPLILESPSPNQTSLYFCASSRAQSSGANVLTFGAGSRLTVL.

J is TRBJ1-4 and V is TRBV9; tentatively, D is TRBD1 (5 bases). The CDR3 has 15 amino acids. Germline V gene sequence: CDR1 SGDLS, CDR2 YYNGEE. V gave up 4 bases and J gave up 1 base, with 11 bases separating them. Written as DNA, the CDR3 is TGTGCCAGCAGCCCACTCGGGGGAACTAATGAAAAACTGTTTTTT. As protein: CASSPLGGTNEKLFF.

This chain connects TRBV15 to TRBJ2-6; tentatively, D is TRBD1 or TRBD2 (5 bases each). The V end was cut by 9 bases, the J end by 0 bases, with 12 bases between. The length of the CDR3 is 15 residues. The germline CDR1 and CDR2 sequences are LNHNV and YYDKDF (reference sequence). Written as DNA, the CDR3 is TGTGCCACGGGGAGACAGAGCTCTGGGGCCAACGTCCTGACTTTC. This gives the protein CATGRQSSGANVLTF.

CDR3 sequence reads: CSAKSLGAQHF. The CDR3 bases are TGCAGTGCTAAGAGTTTAGGGGCCCAGCATTTT. This chain links TRBV20-1 with TRBJ1-5, with TRBD1 as a possible D gene (5 bases). CDR1 and CDR2 (germline): DFQATT, SNEGSKA (reference sequence). Between the trimmed V and J ends, which lost 4 bases and 11 bases, there was a span of 12 bases. The CDR3 runs to 11 residues.

This clone was counted a few times. The chain is built from TRBV19 and TRBJ1-1; D is unclear. The CDR3 has 14 residues. Looked up from germline, CDR1 is LNHDA and CDR2 is SQIVND (reference sequence). CDR3 region: CEGIQGAEGGEAFF. In DNA form, the CDR3 reads TGTGAAGGGATCCAAGGAGCGGAGGGCGGGGAAGCTTTCTTT. Based on the CDR3 plus reference TRBV19 and TRBJ1-1, the full variable domain is DGGITQSPKYLFRKEGQNVTLSCEQNLNHDAMYWYRQDPGQGLRLIYYSQIVNDFQKGDIAEGYSVSREKKESFPLTVTSAQKNPTAFYLCEGIQGAEGGEAFFGQGTRLTVV.

This clone was detected once. The J gene is TRBJ2-5, the V gene TRBV10-3; D possibly matches TRBD1 or TRBD2 (5 bases each). There are 13 residues in the CDR3. Germline V gene data show CDR1 as ENHRY and CDR2 as SYGVKD. The V end was cut by 8 bases, the J end by 0 bases, with 10 bases between. CDR3 region: CAIGRGDQETQYF. CDR3 coding DNA: TGTGCCATCGGCCGAGGGGACCAAGAGACCCAGTACTTC.

V and J are TRBV9 and TRBJ1-5; TRBD1 matches at 8 bases. CDR1 is SGDLS, CDR2 YYNGEE, per germline. The CDR3 extends over 15 amino acids. V lost 0 bases and J lost 8; bases outside the gene matches: 7. In DNA form, the CDR3 reads TGTGCCAGCAGCGTAGGGACAGGGAATAGCGAGCCCCAGCATTTT. Its translation is CASSVGTGNSEPQHF.

The chain links TRBV6-1 to TRBJ1-1; D gene uncertain. Deletions cut 6 bases from V and 1 base from J, with 6 bases between. The CDR3 spans 12 residues. Germline values: CDR1 MNHNS, CDR2 SASEGT. For the CDR3, the DNA is TGTGCCAGCAGGCGCCCGAACACTGAAGCTTTCTTT. Residues: CASRRPNTEAFF.

The chain links TRBV19 to TRBJ1-4, with D perhaps TRBD1 (5 bases). This CDR3 spans 15 amino acids. CDR1 and CDR2 from the germline V gene are LNHDA and SQIVND (reference sequence). V lost 7 bases to trimming and J lost 8 bases, with 20 bases between them. CDR3 protein: CASTKGAGRGEKLFF. The CDR3 DNA follows: TGTGCCAGTACCAAAGGGGCGGGGAGGGGCGAAAAACTGTTTTTT. Together with reference TRBV19 and TRBJ1-4, the CDR3 gives the full variable domain: DGGITQSPKYLFRKEGQNVTLSCEQNLNHDAMYWYRQDPGQGLRLIYYSQIVNDFQKGDIAEGYSVSREKKESFPLTVTSAQKNPTAFYLCASTKGAGRGEKLFFGSGTQLSVL.

This chain uses TRBV5-8 with TRBJ2-1, with D possibly TRBD2 on 6 matching bases. Germline V gene lookup returns CDR1 SGHTS and CDR2 YDEGEE. Trimming pared 4 bases from V and 5 bases from J, leaving 7 bases between. The CDR3 has 12 residues. The CDR3 loop is CASSRENNEQFF. The DNA for the CDR3 is TGTGCCAGCAGCCGGGAGAACAATGAGCAGTTCTTC. Together with reference TRBV5-8 and TRBJ2-1, the CDR3 gives the full variable domain: EAGVTQSPTHLIKTRGQQATLRCSPISGHTSVYWYQQALGLGLQFLLWYDEGEERNRGNFPPRFSGRQFPNYSSELNVNALELEDSALYLCASSRENNEQFFGPGTRLTVL.

This clone was picked up one time. V is TRBV14 and J is TRBJ2-1; perhaps TRBD1 as D (5 bases). Trimming removed 5 bases from V and 9 bases from J, with 20 bases in between. The germline gives CDR1 SGHDN, CDR2 FVKESK. This CDR3 is built from 15 residues. The CDR3 reads CASSSQGVPSGEQFF. The CDR3 bases are TGTGCCAGCAGCTCTCAGGGCGTACCATCTGGTGAGCAGTTCTTC.

The rearrangement uses TRBV7-9 and TRBJ1-3; D is ambiguous. V was shortened by 1 base and J by 0 bases, with 4 bases between the two germline ends. Germline lookup yields CDR1 SEHNR and CDR2 FQNEAQ (reference sequence). The CDR3 spans 14 residues. CDR3 sequence: CASSLGNSGNTIYF. The CDR3 coding sequence is TGTGCCAGCAGCTTAGGCAACTCTGGAAACACCATATATTTT.

The rearrangement links TRBV10-3 to TRBJ1-1, with 7 bases identical to TRBD1. Germline CDR1 ENHRY, CDR2 SYGVKD. Trimming at V came to 5 bases and at J to 3 bases, leaving 9 bases not matched to a gene. The CDR3 is 15 amino acids. The CDR3 region is CAISSTGRPDTEAFF. DNA for the CDR3: TGTGCCATCAGTTCGACAGGGCGTCCGGACACTGAAGCTTTCTTT.

The rearrangement joins TRBV5-8 to TRBJ2-5; 7 nucleotides match TRBD2. Germline lookup yields CDR1 SGHTS and CDR2 YDEGEE. The CDR3 totals 14 residues. J gave up 3 bases and V 4 bases, and 6 bases lay outside the gene matches. The CDR3 region has the DNA TGTGCCAGCAGCCCGGGACTAACCGAAGAGACCCAGTACTTC. Translation: CASSPGLTEETQYF.

The chain employs TRBV15 and TRBJ1-6, with D possibly being TRBD1 (5 bases). V was pared by 8 bases and J by 0 bases, with 8 bases between. The CDR3 is made up of 14 amino acids. Germline V gene data show CDR1 as LNHNV and CDR2 as YYDKDF (reference sequence). The DNA for the CDR3 is TGTGCCACCGGAGGGGACTCCTATAATTCACCCCTCCACTTT. Amino acids: CATGGDSYNSPLHF.

This rearrangement joins TRBV27 to TRBJ1-1; 8 bases are a match to TRBD1. CDR1 and CDR2 (germline): MNHEY, SMNVEV (reference sequence). The CDR3 has 16 amino acids. V shed 5 bases and J 2 bases; nucleotides not matched to a gene: 10. The CDR3 region is CASSRRPGQGNTEAFF. The CDR3 region has the DNA TGTGCCAGCAGTCGCCGACCTGGACAGGGTAACACTGAAGCTTTCTTT.

The rearrangement joins TRBV5-1 to TRBJ1-2; D gene unclear. Looked up from germline, CDR1 is SGHRS and CDR2 is YFSETQ. V gave up 0 bases and J gave up 1 base, with 10 bases separating them. The length of the CDR3 is 15 residues. The CDR3 DNA reads as TGCGCCAGCAGCTTGGAGCCCGGGCATAACTATGGCTACACCTTC. Amino acids: CASSLEPGHNYGYTF.

The chain employs TRBV10-3 and TRBJ1-5, with 7 nucleotides matching TRBD1. Germline V gene sequence: CDR1 ENHRY, CDR2 SYGVKD. J lost 1 base, V lost 1 base, and 7 bases had no gene match. This CDR3 is 17 amino acids long. CDR3 bases: TGTGCCATCAGTGAGTTTATGAGGGGGCTAAGCAATCAGCCCCAGCATTTT. It encodes CAISEFMRGLSNQPQHF.

The chain links TRBV5-6 to TRBJ2-2; the D call may be TRBD1 or TRBD2 (6 bases each). Germline lookup yields CDR1 SGHDT and CDR2 YYEEEE. V dropped 4 bases and J dropped 0 bases, with 13 bases sitting between them. The CDR3 totals 16 residues. This CDR3 reads CASSPGGRANTGELFF. The CDR3 DNA follows: TGTGCCAGCAGCCCCGGGGGCAGGGCGAACACCGGGGAGCTGTTTTTT.

This clone was counted between two and nine times. This chain joins TRBV6-6 and TRBJ2-7, with 7 bases fitting TRBD1. The CDR3 totals 16 residues. Trimming took 0 bases from V and 3 from J; bases not matched to a gene: 8. The germline CDR1 and CDR2 sequences are MNHNY and SVGAGI (reference sequence). CDR3 sequence: CASSYSRRGRLYEQYF. CDR3 bases: TGTGCCAGCAGTTACTCGCGAAGGGGGCGCCTCTACGAGCAGTACTTC.

The chain recombines TRBV7-6 with TRBJ2-7; D uncertain. The CDR3 has 13 amino acids. Trimming removed 2 bases at V and 7 bases at J, with 12 bases between. The germline V gene has CDR1 SGHVS and CDR2 FNYEAQ. CDR3: CASSLQRDREQYF. CDR3 coding DNA: TGTGCCAGCAGCTTACAAAGGGATCGGGAGCAGTACTTC. Together with reference TRBV7-6 and TRBJ2-7, the CDR3 gives the full variable domain: GAGVSQSPRYKVTKRGQDVALRCDPISGHVSLYWYRQALGQGPEFLTYFNYEAQQDKSGLPNDRFSAERPEGSISTLTIQRTEQRDSAMYRCASSLQRDREQYFGPGTRLTVT.

The gene calls are TRBV6-1 and TRBJ2-3; no firm D call. Trimming stripped 6 bases from V and 4 bases from J, with 5 bases between. In germline, CDR1 is MNHNS, CDR2 SASEGT. The CDR3 spans 11 residues. This CDR3 is CASRGPDTQYF. CDR3 nucleotides: TGTGCCAGCAGGGGCCCAGATACGCAGTATTTT.

The chain links TRBV28 to TRBJ2-5; weak D call: TRBD1 (6 bases). Germline CDR1 and CDR2: MDHEN and SYDVKM. The length of the CDR3 is 15 residues. With 4 bases removed from V and 1 base from J, the gap between germline ends came to 13 bases. This CDR3 reads CASSSSGQLQETQYF. The CDR3 DNA is TGTGCCAGCAGTTCGTCAGGACAGCTCCAAGAGACCCAGTACTTC.

The chain joins TRBV10-2 to TRBJ2-2, with 9 positions matching TRBD1. The CDR3 covers 14 residues. V gave up 6 bases and J gave up 2 bases; unmatched junction bases: 1. Germline CDR1 is WSHSY and CDR2 is SAAADI. The CDR3 spells CASRQGANTGELFF. The CDR3 bases are TGCGCCAGCAGACAGGGGGCCAACACCGGGGAGCTGTTTTTT.

The V gene is TRBV5-1, the J gene TRBJ1-2; D remains unclear. CDR1 is SGHRS and CDR2 is YFSETQ in the germline V gene. Between the trimmed V and J ends, which lost 0 bases and 1 base, there was a span of 16 bases. There are 17 residues in the CDR3. DNA for the CDR3: TGCGCCAGCAGCTTGGCGAGCTCAAGATCCCTTAACTATGGCTACACCTTC. Residues: CASSLASSRSLNYGYTF. Looking up the rest from reference TRBV5-1 and TRBJ1-2 gives the full variable domain: KAGVTQTPRYLIKTRGQQVTLSCSPISGHRSVSWYQQTPGQGLQFLFEYFSETQRNKGNFPGRFSGRQFSNSRSEMNVSTLELGDSALYLCASSLASSRSLNYGYTFGSGTRLTVV.

V usage is TRBV20-1 and J usage is TRBJ1-2; D not resolved. This CDR3 is built from 9 residues. Germline assignment: CDR1 DFQATT and CDR2 SNEGSKA (reference sequence). Trimming pared 2 bases from V and 6 bases from J, leaving 1 base between. CDR3 DNA sequence: TGCAGTGCTAGAAATGGCTACACCTTC. This translates into CSARNGYTF.

This clone was seen only a few times. The chain couples TRBV14 to TRBJ1-2; no firm D call. Germline loops: CDR1 SGHDN, CDR2 FVKESK. Trimming shortened V by 3 bases and J by 8 bases, and 13 bases separated the two germline ends. CDR3 length equals 13 residues. Here the CDR3 reads CASSQVIGIGYTF. CDR3 coding DNA: TGTGCCAGCAGCCAGGTGATAGGGATCGGCTACACCTTC.

The chain couples TRBV19 to TRBJ1-1; unclear D gene. The germline V gene encodes CDR1 LNHDA and CDR2 SQIVND (reference sequence). V lost 4 bases and J lost 2, with 8 bases in between. The CDR3 has 13 amino acids. The CDR3 nucleotides read TGTGCCAGTAGTAGGATGGGAAACACTGAAGCTTTCTTT. This translates into CASSRMGNTEAFF.